A selection of T cell receptor beta chains follows, all from one sample in a study of T-cell reconstitution after alpha-beta-depleted transplantation in children. Via MiXCR, TCRdb re-called the PCR reads, giving one row per CDR3 protein. The data show more than 200,000 distinct CDR3 sequences, about 25% seen once. The sequencing here drew on PBMCs, taken before TCRalphabeta/CD19-depleted stem cell transplant. These TCRs come from a girl under 10 years old with Fanconi anemia, due to receive a stem cell transplant. Each CDR3 is given with its conserved first and last residue. D genes are given only for firm matches. Expanded clones are given a class, and other clones once, few, many or no size at all.

j_call v_call d_call clone_size cdr3_nt cdr3_aa
TRBJ2-3 TRBV20-1 . many TGCAGTGCTAGAGACGGGGAGTACACAGATACGCAGTATTTT CSARDGEYTDTQYF
TRBJ1-1 TRBV5-6 . many TGTGCCAGCAGCTTGGGGGTTGTTGCCGGGAACACTGAAGCTTTCTTT CASSLGVVAGNTEAFF
TRBJ2-7 TRBV5-1 . . TGCGCCAGCAGCCGCATCTCGGACTCACTCTCCTACGAGCAGTACTTC CASSRISDSLSYEQYF
TRBJ2-1 TRBV5-1 . many TGCGCCAGCAGCTTGGTTTTCGCGTCTGCAGGTGAGCAGTTCTTC CASSLVFASAGEQFF
TRBJ2-5 TRBV20-1 TRBD1 many TGCAGTGCCGATGACAGGGCGGAGACCCAGTACTTC CSADDRAETQYF
TRBJ2-1 TRBV30 . . TGTGCCGGTCGACTAGTCTCGCACAACAATGAGCAGTTCTTC CAGRLVSHNNEQFF
TRBJ1-6 TRBV6-5 . many TGTGCCAGCAGTTATGGGCCAGGGTATGACTCACCCCTCCACTTT CASSYGPGYDSPLHF
TRBJ2-1 TRBV28 . . TGTGCCAGCAGTTTAGTTGCTAACTACAATGAGCAGTTCTTC CASSLVANYNEQFF
TRBJ1-1 TRBV20-1 TRBD1 few TGCAGTGCGAATACAGGGGAAGGTAGCACTGAAGCTTTCTTT CSANTGEGSTEAFF
TRBJ1-1 TRBV7-9 . once TGTGCCAGCAGCTTTCCCGGGACATTTGAAGCTTTCTTT CASSFPGTFEAFF
TRBJ2-1 TRBV15 . . TGTGCCACCAGCGCCCGACAACAAGACTACCACAATGAGCAGTTCTTC CATSARQQDYHNEQFF
TRBJ2-3 TRBV12-3/TRBV12-4 TRBD2 . TGTGCCAGCAGCTCTCTAGCGGGAGGTTGGGATACGCAGTATTTT CASSSLAGGWDTQYF
TRBJ1-4 TRBV6-5 TRBD1 . TGTGCCAGCAGTTACCAAGGGGGCACTAATGAAAAACTGTTTTTT CASSYQGGTNEKLFF
TRBJ1-1 TRBV27 TRBD1 . TGTGCCAGCAGTTTATCGTCGGGGACAGGGCGGCATACTGAAGCTTTCTTT CASSLSSGTGRHTEAFF
TRBJ2-3 TRBV7-2 . many TGTGCCAGCAGCTTATTAAGGGCAGATACGCAGTATTTT CASSLLRADTQYF
TRBJ2-7 TRBV29-1 TRBD2 few TGCAGCGTTGCTTTAGCGGGAGAGGACGAGCAGTACTTC CSVALAGEDEQYF
TRBJ2-1 TRBV5-5 . many TGTGCCAGCATGCACGTTAGCCCAACCTACAATGAGCAGTTCTTC CASMHVSPTYNEQFF
TRBJ2-3 TRBV29-1 . many TGCAGCGTTGAGAGTCCGAACACAGATACGCAGTATTTT CSVESPNTDTQYF
TRBJ2-3 TRBV9 . . TGTGCCAGCAGCGGAAACAGCGGGTCTAGCACAGATACGCAGTATTTT CASSGNSGSSTDTQYF
TRBJ2-7 TRBV6-5 . . TGTGCCAGCAGTGACTCTCCCGGGAGCTCCTACGAGCAGTACTTC CASSDSPGSSYEQYF
TRBJ1-1 TRBV10-3 . many TGTGCCATCAGTGAGGTCGGGATGGGCACTGAAGCTTTCTTT CAISEVGMGTEAFF
TRBJ1-5 TRBV6-5 . many TGTGCCAGCAGTTACAGGGCAGACCATCCCCAGCATTTT CASSYRADHPQHF
TRBJ1-5 TRBV29-1 . many TGCAGCGTTGAAGAGCGGGGTCAGCCCCAGCATTTT CSVEERGQPQHF
TRBJ2-7 TRBV10-3 TRBD1 . TGTGCCATCAGTGAGTCTAGGGGGCATGGGTACTTC CAISESRGHGYF
TRBJ1-2 TRBV23-1 TRBD1 few TGCGCCAGCAGTCACTCGACAGGGGCCTATGGCTACACCTTC CASSHSTGAYGYTF
TRBJ2-3 TRBV7-3 TRBD1 many TGTGCCAGCAGCTTGTGGACAGGGGTTACAGATACGCAGTATTTT CASSLWTGVTDTQYF